The 17 T cell receptor beta chains reported below all come from one sample, sequenced in a study of T cells after posttransplantation cyclophosphamide. Profiling relied on immunoSEQ multiplex PCR, and the TCRdb table lists in-frame clones only, not all of them. The table has 25,000 to 30,000 clones, 86% seen once. Sequenced: PBMCs. The receptor set was obtained from a man aged 45-65 years.

In its sample, this clone was seen once. The chain has TRBV28 and TRBJ1-1, with unresolved D. Trimming removed 1 base from V and 11 bases from J, with 11 bases in between. Germline CDR1 MDHEN, CDR2 SYDVKM. There are 12 residues in the CDR3. CDR3 in DNA: TGTGCCAGCAGTTTATCTCCACTAAATGCTTTCTTT. Its translation: CASSLSPLNAFF.

The J gene is TRBJ2-3, the V gene TRBV5-1; TRBD2 agrees at 16 bases. This CDR3 comprises 16 residues. Germline CDR1 is SGHRS and CDR2 is YFSETQ. The ends lost 4 bases at V and 5 bases at J; junction bases unmatched: 4. The CDR3 spells CASSPGLAGGGDTQYF. CDR3 coding DNA: TGCGCCAGCAGCCCGGGACTAGCGGGAGGGGGAGATACGCAGTATTTT. Complete variable domain (other parts from reference TRBV5-1 and TRBJ2-3): KAGVTQTPRYLIKTRGQQVTLSCSPISGHRSVSWYQQTPGQGLQFLFEYFSETQRNKGNFPGRFSGRQFSNSRSEMNVSTLELGDSALYLCASSPGLAGGGDTQYFGPGTRLTVL.

In this sample, this clone turned up a few times. V is TRBV6-1 and J is TRBJ2-3; D remains unclear. The CDR3 spans 15 residues. Looked up from germline, CDR1 is MNHNS and CDR2 is SASEGT. Trimming stripped 3 bases from V and 4 bases from J, with 14 bases between. The DNA of the CDR3 is TGTGCCAGCAGTGACATGTGGGCTACCTCAGATACGCAGTATTTT. This sequence encodes CASSDMWATSDTQYF.

The rearrangement uses TRBV6-8 and TRBJ2-7, with D possibly TRBD1 on 5 matching bases. Per germline, CDR1 MNHGY and CDR2 SAAAGT. This CDR3 contains 13 residues. V shed 2 bases and J shed 3 bases, with 8 bases lying between them. The CDR3 bases are TGTGCCAGCAGTTACGGGGCATTCTACGAGCAGTACTTC. This codes for CASSYGAFYEQYF.

The gene calls are TRBV6-1 and TRBJ1-5; D is possibly TRBD1 (5 bases). The CDR3 runs 13 residues. Trimming left V 5 bases short and J 3 bases short, with 8 bases between. Per germline, CDR1 MNHNS and CDR2 SASEGT. CDR3: CASSLTVNQPQHF. In nucleotides, the CDR3 is TGTGCCAGCAGTTTGACAGTCAATCAGCCCCAGCATTTT.

The gene calls are TRBV10-2 and TRBJ2-1; 10 bases match TRBD2. The V segment lost 6 bases and the J segment 6 bases; nucleotides outside the gene matches: 8. The CDR3 has 15 residues. From germline, CDR1 is WSHSY and CDR2 SAAADI. The DNA of the CDR3 is TGCGCCAGCAGGCTTCTAGCGGGAGTCGTCAATGAGCAGTTCTTC. It encodes CASRLLAGVVNEQFF.

The V gene is TRBV7-3, the J gene TRBJ2-1; D is undetermined. The germline gives CDR1 SGHTA, CDR2 FQGTGA. The length of the CDR3 is 13 residues. The V gene lost 2 bases and the J gene lost 5 bases, with 7 bases spanning the gap. The CDR3 region is CASSLSRDNEQFF. CDR3 sequence (DNA): TGTGCCAGCAGCTTATCTCGAGACAATGAGCAGTTCTTC.

This chain joins TRBV7-2 and TRBJ2-2; no firm D call. Trimming removed 2 bases from V and 0 bases from J, with 7 bases in between. The CDR3 is 15 residues long. In germline, CDR1 is SGHTA, CDR2 FQGNSA. The CDR3, as DNA: TGTGCCAGCAGCTTAACGGTATCGAACACCGGGGAGCTGTTTTTT. Its translation is CASSLTVSNTGELFF.

This chain uses TRBV15 with TRBJ1-1; D not resolved. Between the trimmed V and J ends, which lost 0 bases and 0 bases, there was a span of 5 bases. Germline values: CDR1 LNHNV, CDR2 YYDKDF (reference sequence). This CDR3 has 14 residues. CDR3 region: CATSRDRMNTEAFF. In DNA form, the CDR3 reads TGTGCCACCAGCAGAGACAGGATGAACACTGAAGCTTTCTTT.

The chain joins TRBV9 to TRBJ2-7, with a weak D call TRBD1 (6 bases). V lost 2 bases and J 2 bases, leaving 14 bases between the germline ends. Germline CDR1 is SGDLS and CDR2 is YYNGEE. The CDR3 runs to 15 residues. Written as DNA, the CDR3 is TGTGCCAGCAGCGTTAACAGGGCCCCTACCTACGAGCAGTACTTC. This translates into CASSVNRAPTYEQYF.

This chain joins TRBV27 and TRBJ2-1; 8 bases match TRBD2. The CDR3 is 14 residues long. Per germline, CDR1 MNHEY and CDR2 SMNVEV (reference sequence). V lost 6 bases to trimming and J lost 0 bases; unmatched junction nucleotides: 1. The CDR3 region is CASRSGGSYNEQFF. The CDR3 DNA sequence: TGTGCCAGCAGAAGCGGGGGCTCCTACAATGAGCAGTTCTTC.

The CDR3 bases are TGTGCCACCAGCAGGGACTGGGGGGGGGCTGGGGCCAACGTCCTGACTTTC. Its protein is CATSRDWGGAGANVLTF. V and J are TRBV15 and TRBJ2-6; 7 bases line up with TRBD2. From germline, CDR1 is LNHNV and CDR2 YYDKDF (reference sequence). Trimming at V came to 3 bases and at J to 2 bases, leaving 7 bases not matched to a gene. The CDR3 is made up of 17 amino acids. Together with reference TRBV15 and TRBJ2-6, the CDR3 gives the full variable domain: DAMVIQNPRYQVTQFGKPVTLSCSQTLNHNVMYWYQQKSSQAPKLLFHYYDKDFNNEADTPDNFQSRRPNTSFCFLDIRSPGLGDTAMYLCATSRDWGGAGANVLTFGAGSRLTVL.

The J gene is TRBJ1-3, the V gene TRBV25-1; 9 bases match TRBD1. The V gene's germline CDR1 is MGHDK and CDR2 SYGVNS. Trimming removed 11 bases from V and 1 base from J; junction bases left unmatched: 3. This CDR3 comprises 13 residues. CDR3 in amino acids: CASGQGSGNTIYF. In nucleotides, the CDR3 is TGTGCCTCAGGACAGGGGTCTGGAAACACCATATATTTT.

The gene calls are TRBV12-2 and TRBJ1-1; TRBD1 was called by the table and not checked on the DNA. TRBV12-2 is an annotated pseudogene. The CDR3 spans 21 residues. CDR3 region: CASRLAPSFIRDSGEPTEAFF. In DNA, the CDR3 is TGTGCAAGTCGCTTAGCGCCGAGTTTTATCCGGGACAGTGGAGAGCCCACTGAAGCTTTCTTT.

This chain connects TRBV13 to TRBJ2-5; D not certain. The CDR3 totals 13 residues. V was shortened by 2 bases and J by 2 bases, with 6 bases between the two germline ends. Looked up from germline, CDR1 is PRHDT and CDR2 is FYEKMQ (reference sequence). The CDR3 reads CASSLRRQETQYF. The DNA of the CDR3 is TGTGCCAGCAGCTTACGGCGGCAAGAGACCCAGTACTTC.

The V gene is TRBV4-1, the J gene TRBJ2-2; D perhaps matches TRBD2 (6 bases). The CDR3 covers 18 residues. V lost 4 bases to trimming and J lost 8 bases, with 26 bases between them. Germline V gene sequence: CDR1 MGHRA, CDR2 YSYEKL. The CDR3 is CASSREGATSRRPGELFF. DNA for the CDR3: TGCGCCAGCAGCCGGGAAGGAGCGACTAGTAGGAGGCCAGGGGAGCTGTTTTTT.

CDR3 sequence (DNA): TGTGCCAGCAGCCGTGGGCTAGCGGGTGTCAATGAGCAGTTCTTC. Translation gives CASSRGLAGVNEQFF. This chain links TRBV9 with TRBJ2-1, with 8 bases identical to TRBD2. This CDR3 comprises 15 residues. Trimming at V came to 4 bases and at J to 6 bases, leaving 9 bases not matched to a gene. The V gene's germline CDR1 is SGDLS and CDR2 YYNGEE.